These T cell receptor beta chains were read from a single sample in a study of cytotoxic CD8 clonotypes in ibrutinib-treated CLL. Measured with immunoSEQ multiplex PCR; TCRdb has only the in-frame clones, and not every one. The table has roughly 220,000 clones, roughly 65% seen once; the top ten hold about 6.4%. The sequencing here drew on PBMCs, taken after 12 months of ibrutinib treatment. The receptors derive from a human donor with chronic lymphocytic leukemia. Both conserved end residues are part of each CDR3. A D gene is named only where the DNA matches it firmly. Size tells how often a clone was seen (once, few, many) or the class of an expanded clone, and some rows leave it out.

j_call: TRBJ2-7; clone_size: .; d_call: .; v_call: TRBV29-1; cdr3_nt: TGCAGCGTTGGGGAGACACGATACGAGCAGTACTTC; cdr3_aa: CSVGETRYEQYF
j_call: TRBJ2-1; clone_size: .; d_call: .; v_call: TRBV28; cdr3_nt: TGTGCCAGCACCTTAGTAGCCTCCTACAATGAGCAGTTCTTC; cdr3_aa: CASTLVASYNEQFF
j_call: TRBJ1-2; clone_size: once; d_call: .; v_call: TRBV4-1; cdr3_nt: TGCGCCAGCAGCCAAGATCAGAGGCAGGCGTGGGGAGGCTACACCTTC; cdr3_aa: CASSQDQRQAWGGYTF
j_call: TRBJ1-6; clone_size: .; d_call: .; v_call: TRBV9; cdr3_nt: TGTGCCAGCAGCGTAGAGGGCACCATCAAATCCTATAATTCACCCCTCCACTTT; cdr3_aa: CASSVEGTIKSYNSPLHF
j_call: TRBJ1-1; clone_size: few; d_call: .; v_call: TRBV19; cdr3_nt: TGTGCCAGTAGTCGCCAGGCCAGGGATGAAGCTTTCTTT; cdr3_aa: CASSRQARDEAFF
j_call: TRBJ2-7; clone_size: .; d_call: .; v_call: TRBV4-3; cdr3_nt: TGCGCCAGCAGCCAATCCCAGACAGGATCCTACGAGCAGTACTTC; cdr3_aa: CASSQSQTGSYEQYF
j_call: TRBJ2-5; clone_size: .; d_call: TRBD2; v_call: TRBV18; cdr3_nt: TGTGCCAGCTCAAGCCTAGCGGGAGAGACCCAGTACTTC; cdr3_aa: CASSSLAGETQYF
j_call: TRBJ2-4; clone_size: .; d_call: .; v_call: TRBV2; cdr3_nt: TGTGCCAGCAGTGAATGGCAGAGAAACATTCAGTACTTC; cdr3_aa: CASSEWQRNIQYF
j_call: TRBJ1-2; clone_size: .; d_call: .; v_call: TRBV30; cdr3_nt: TGTGCCTGGAGTGTACACGGCACGGGGTATGGCTACACCTTC; cdr3_aa: CAWSVHGTGYGYTF
j_call: TRBJ2-7; clone_size: .; d_call: TRBD2; v_call: TRBV5-1; cdr3_nt: TGCGCCAGCAGCCGAGGGACTACCGACTACGAGCAGTACTTC; cdr3_aa: CASSRGTTDYEQYF
j_call: TRBJ1-2; clone_size: few; d_call: .; v_call: TRBV7-9; cdr3_nt: TGTGCCAGCAGGCCAGGGCCGCCGGGAGGGGACACCTTC; cdr3_aa: CASRPGPPGGDTF
j_call: TRBJ1-1; clone_size: .; d_call: TRBD1; v_call: TRBV9; cdr3_nt: TGTGCCAGCAGCGTGGACAGGGGGCAAAAAACTGAAGCTTTCTTT; cdr3_aa: CASSVDRGQKTEAFF
j_call: TRBJ2-7; clone_size: .; d_call: .; v_call: TRBV4-2; cdr3_nt: TGTGCCAGCAGCCGGGACGTCTCCTACGAGCAGTACTTC; cdr3_aa: CASSRDVSYEQYF
j_call: TRBJ1-1; clone_size: few; d_call: .; v_call: TRBV28; cdr3_nt: TGTGCCAGCAGTTTAAGGGGGACGGGAGCTTTCTTT; cdr3_aa: CASSLRGTGAFF
j_call: TRBJ1-4; clone_size: .; d_call: TRBD1; v_call: TRBV19; cdr3_nt: TGTGCCAGTAGTATCCGGGACAGGGGCCGCGAAAAACTGTTTTTT; cdr3_aa: CASSIRDRGREKLFF
j_call: TRBJ2-7; clone_size: .; d_call: TRBD1; v_call: TRBV9; cdr3_nt: TGTGCCAGCAGCGTCCCCCGGGACAGGGGAAAATACGAGCAGTACTTC; cdr3_aa: CASSVPRDRGKYEQYF
j_call: TRBJ1-5; clone_size: .; d_call: .; v_call: TRBV19; cdr3_nt: TGTGCCAGTAGTATAAGTACGGAGAAGCCCCAGCATTTT; cdr3_aa: CASSISTEKPQHF
j_call: TRBJ1-1; clone_size: few; d_call: .; v_call: TRBV18; cdr3_nt: TGTGCCAGCTCTCAGGGAGGCGGGGCTGAAGCTTTCTTT; cdr3_aa: CASSQGGGAEAFF
j_call: TRBJ1-2; clone_size: .; d_call: TRBD1; v_call: TRBV9; cdr3_nt: TGTGCCAGCAGCGTAGAGGGGACAGGAAGGTATGGCTACACCTTC; cdr3_aa: CASSVEGTGRYGYTF
j_call: TRBJ1-2; clone_size: many; d_call: .; v_call: TRBV7-9; cdr3_nt: TGTGCCAGCAGCTTAGCGGGAGCCTATGGCTACACCTTC; cdr3_aa: CASSLAGAYGYTF
j_call: TRBJ1-5; clone_size: .; d_call: .; v_call: TRBV27; cdr3_nt: TGTGCCAGCAGTGATACCCGAGGGACGTTCCAGCCCCAGCATTTT; cdr3_aa: CASSDTRGTFQPQHF
j_call: TRBJ1-1; clone_size: .; d_call: TRBD1; v_call: TRBV5-1; cdr3_nt: TGCGCCAGCAGTTTCCAACAGGGGCTGAACACTGAAGCTTTCTTT; cdr3_aa: CASSFQQGLNTEAFF
j_call: TRBJ1-2; clone_size: .; d_call: .; v_call: TRBV9; cdr3_nt: TGTGCCAGCAGCGTCGGAGGGGGTGGCTACACCTTC; cdr3_aa: CASSVGGGGYTF
j_call: TRBJ2-5; clone_size: .; d_call: .; v_call: TRBV14; cdr3_nt: TGTGCCAGCAGCCAGGGAAACCAAGAGACCCAGTACTTC; cdr3_aa: CASSQGNQETQYF
j_call: TRBJ1-1; clone_size: .; d_call: .; v_call: TRBV11-2; cdr3_nt: TGTGCCAGCAAACTTGGGACGGAAGCTTTCTTT; cdr3_aa: CASKLGTEAFF
j_call: TRBJ1-1; clone_size: .; d_call: TRBD1; v_call: TRBV4-1; cdr3_nt: TGCGCCAGCAGCCAGGGGACAGGGGAGGAAGGTGAAGCTTTCTTT; cdr3_aa: CASSQGTGEEGEAFF
j_call: TRBJ2-5; clone_size: .; d_call: .; v_call: TRBV18; cdr3_nt: TGTGCCAGCACCACCCAGGGTTACGAGACCCAGTACTTC; cdr3_aa: CASTTQGYETQYF
j_call: TRBJ2-4; clone_size: few; d_call: .; v_call: TRBV20-1; cdr3_nt: TGCAGTGCCCTTACGGGAATTCAGTACTTC; cdr3_aa: CSALTGIQYF
j_call: TRBJ2-7; clone_size: once; d_call: .; v_call: TRBV6-5; cdr3_nt: TGTGCCAGCAGTAAGTACCCGTTCTCCTACGAGCAGTACTTC; cdr3_aa: CASSKYPFSYEQYF
j_call: TRBJ1-5; clone_size: .; d_call: .; v_call: TRBV11-2; cdr3_nt: TGTGCCAGCAGCAAATCCCCGGGGGTTAATCAGCCCCAGCATTTT; cdr3_aa: CASSKSPGVNQPQHF
j_call: TRBJ1-2; clone_size: .; d_call: TRBD1; v_call: TRBV7-9; cdr3_nt: TGTGCCAGCACCTCGGCAGGGGGTATAAATGGCTACACCTTC; cdr3_aa: CASTSAGGINGYTF
j_call: TRBJ2-5; clone_size: many; d_call: .; v_call: TRBV30; cdr3_nt: TGTGCCTGGAATCAGGGCGCCCCTCTGGAGACCCAGTACTTC; cdr3_aa: CAWNQGAPLETQYF
j_call: TRBJ2-1; clone_size: .; d_call: .; v_call: TRBV18; cdr3_nt: TGTGCCAGCTCACCACCGAGTTGGCGGGAGCAGTTCTTC; cdr3_aa: CASSPPSWREQFF
j_call: TRBJ2-7; clone_size: many; d_call: TRBD1; v_call: TRBV6-5; cdr3_nt: TGTGCCAGCCGGGACAGGACCTACGAGCAGTACTTC; cdr3_aa: CASRDRTYEQYF
j_call: TRBJ2-2; clone_size: many; d_call: .; v_call: TRBV9; cdr3_nt: TGTGCCAGCAGCCCCTGGGACGGAAGCAACACCGGGGAGCTGTTTTTT; cdr3_aa: CASSPWDGSNTGELFF
j_call: TRBJ1-6; clone_size: once; d_call: .; v_call: TRBV30; cdr3_nt: TGTGCCTGGAGTCGAGGCGATCTCTCACCCCTCCACTTT; cdr3_aa: CAWSRGDLSPLHF
j_call: TRBJ2-1; clone_size: .; d_call: TRBD2; v_call: TRBV28; cdr3_nt: TGTGCCAGCAGTCCCCGGGGGACTACGAACAATGAGCAGTTCTTC; cdr3_aa: CASSPRGTTNNEQFF
j_call: TRBJ2-2; clone_size: few; d_call: .; v_call: TRBV2; cdr3_nt: TGTGCCAGCAGTGGGATCGGGGAGCTGTTTTTT; cdr3_aa: CASSGIGELFF
j_call: TRBJ2-1; clone_size: .; d_call: TRBD1; v_call: TRBV29-1; cdr3_nt: TGCAGCGTTGAACTTCAGGGGGTGCCGGGCCGTGATTGGCAGTTCTTC; cdr3_aa: CSVELQGVPGRDWQFF
j_call: TRBJ2-1; clone_size: .; d_call: .; v_call: TRBV6-4; cdr3_nt: TGTGCCAGCAGTGACTCGAACGGCCCCCCCGATGAGCAGTTCTTC; cdr3_aa: CASSDSNGPPDEQFF
j_call: TRBJ2-7; clone_size: .; d_call: .; v_call: TRBV5-6; cdr3_nt: TGTGCCAGCAGCTTGCAGGGTCCCTACGAGCAGTACTTC; cdr3_aa: CASSLQGPYEQYF
j_call: TRBJ2-7; clone_size: .; d_call: .; v_call: TRBV28; cdr3_nt: TGTGCCAGCAGTTCACTAAGGACGGGGGAGAGAGAGCAGTACTTC; cdr3_aa: CASSSLRTGEREQYF
j_call: TRBJ2-2; clone_size: once; d_call: TRBD2; v_call: TRBV29-1; cdr3_nt: TGCAGCGGGAAGGCGGGAGGATTGTACACCGGGGAGCTGTTTTTT; cdr3_aa: CSGKAGGLYTGELFF
j_call: TRBJ1-2; clone_size: .; d_call: TRBD1; v_call: TRBV30; cdr3_nt: TGTGCCTGGGGGGGACAGCTAGGCACCTTC; cdr3_aa: CAWGGQLGTF
j_call: TRBJ2-1; clone_size: few; d_call: .; v_call: TRBV14; cdr3_nt: TGTGCCAGCAGGCAAGTCCCCGGGTCGAGCAGGTTCTTC; cdr3_aa: CASRQVPGSSRFF
j_call: TRBJ2-7; clone_size: once; d_call: TRBD1; v_call: TRBV4-1; cdr3_nt: TGCGCCAGCAGCCAAGTACCGGGACAGGCCGAGCAGTACTTC; cdr3_aa: CASSQVPGQAEQYF
j_call: TRBJ2-7; clone_size: .; d_call: TRBD2; v_call: TRBV5-1; cdr3_nt: TGCGCCAGCAGCATGGGAGGGGACTCCTACGAGCAGTACTTC; cdr3_aa: CASSMGGDSYEQYF
j_call: TRBJ2-7; clone_size: .; d_call: TRBD2; v_call: TRBV9; cdr3_nt: TGTGCCAGCAGCCCCACAGCGGGAGTATCTTTCGAGCAGTACTTC; cdr3_aa: CASSPTAGVSFEQYF
j_call: TRBJ2-1; clone_size: .; d_call: TRBD2; v_call: TRBV29-1; cdr3_nt: TGCAGCGTTGAAAGACGGCTAGCGGGAATTGAGCAGTTCTTC; cdr3_aa: CSVERRLAGIEQFF
j_call: TRBJ1-1; clone_size: .; d_call: .; v_call: TRBV12-5; cdr3_nt: TGTGCTAGTGGTTTAGTGAACACTGAAGCTTTCTTT; cdr3_aa: CASGLVNTEAFF
j_call: TRBJ2-3; clone_size: .; d_call: .; v_call: TRBV7-8; cdr3_nt: TGTGCCAGCAGCTTGGGACCCACAGATACGCAGTATTTT; cdr3_aa: CASSLGPTDTQYF